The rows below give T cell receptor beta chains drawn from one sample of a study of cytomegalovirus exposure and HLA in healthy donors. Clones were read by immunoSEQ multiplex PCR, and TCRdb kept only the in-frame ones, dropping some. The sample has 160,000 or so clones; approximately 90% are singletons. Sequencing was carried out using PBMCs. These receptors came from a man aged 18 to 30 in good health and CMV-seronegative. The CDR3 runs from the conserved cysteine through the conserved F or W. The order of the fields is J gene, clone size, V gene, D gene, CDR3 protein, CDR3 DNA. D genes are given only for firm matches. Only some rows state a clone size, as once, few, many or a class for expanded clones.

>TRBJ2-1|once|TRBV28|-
CASRSLNEQFF
TGTGCCAGCAGATCTCTCAATGAGCAGTTCTTC
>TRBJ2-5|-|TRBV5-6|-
CASSLQETQYF
TGTGCCAGCAGCTTGCAGGAGACCCAGTACTTC
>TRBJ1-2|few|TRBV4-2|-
CASSQGTKGYTF
TGTGCCAGCAGCCAAGGCACTAAGGGCTACACCTTC
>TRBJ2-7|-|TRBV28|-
CASRISTGTTSYEQYF
TGTGCCAGCAGGATATCCACGGGAACCACCTCCTACGAGCAGTACTTC
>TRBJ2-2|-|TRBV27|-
CASHPADRNTGELFF
TGTGCCAGCCACCCCGCCGACAGGAACACCGGGGAGCTGTTTTTT
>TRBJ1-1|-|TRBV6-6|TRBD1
CASSMGTGRTEAFF
TGTGCCAGCAGTATGGGGACAGGGAGGACTGAAGCTTTCTTT
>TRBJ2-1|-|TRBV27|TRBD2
CASMYLGLAQGGQFF
TGTGCCAGCATGTACTTAGGACTAGCACAGGGTGGGCAGTTCTTC
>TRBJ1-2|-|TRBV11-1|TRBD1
CASSFWTGDGYTF
TGTGCCAGCAGCTTCTGGACAGGGGACGGCTACACCTTC
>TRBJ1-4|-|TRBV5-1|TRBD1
CASSLGQGASNEKLFF
TGCGCCAGCAGCCTTGGACAGGGGGCCTCTAATGAAAAACTGTTTTTT
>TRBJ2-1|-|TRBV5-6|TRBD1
CASSPSDRDNLDEQFF
TGTGCCAGCAGCCCGTCGGACAGGGATAACTTAGATGAGCAGTTCTTC
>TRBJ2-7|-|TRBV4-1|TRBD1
CASSQVQDRAYEQYF
TGCGCCAGCAGCCAAGTTCAGGACAGGGCCTACGAGCAGTACTTC
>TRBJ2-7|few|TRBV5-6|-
CASSLGLVYEQYF
TGTGCCAGCAGCTTGGGACTAGTCTACGAGCAGTACTTC
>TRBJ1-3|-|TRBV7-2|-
CASSLDGGGAGNTIYF
TGTGCCAGCAGCTTAGATGGTGGAGGGGCCGGAAACACCATATATTTT
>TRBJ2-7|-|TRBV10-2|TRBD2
CASSEYLAGKSYEQYF
TGCGCCAGCAGTGAGTATCTAGCGGGAAAGAGCTACGAGCAGTACTTC
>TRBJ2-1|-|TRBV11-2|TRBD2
CASSLFLLAGGIEQFF
TGTGCCAGCAGCTTATTCCTCCTAGCGGGAGGAATTGAGCAGTTCTTC
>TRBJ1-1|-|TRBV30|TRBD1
CAWLMDRERGRNTEAFF
TGTGCCTGGTTGATGGACAGGGAGAGGGGTAGGAACACTGAAGCTTTCTTT
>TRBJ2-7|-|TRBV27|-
CASTPVSGVPNEQYF
TGTGCCAGCACTCCCGTTTCGGGAGTCCCTAACGAGCAGTACTTC
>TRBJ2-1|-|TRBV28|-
CASSPDSLVSNEQFF
TGTGCCAGCAGTCCGGACTCCTTAGTATCCAATGAGCAGTTCTTC